The source of this TCR beta chain is a study of cytomegalovirus exposure and HLA in healthy donors. About this clone: No antigen is known for it.

Study-wide findings and caveats: The likely origin of a cluster of highly shared sequence variants was a sequencing artifact. Reportedly, TCR beta sequences accurately predicted HLA-A and HLA-B alleles in most subjects. In a later analysis, at a false discovery rate of 0.05, roughly 17,000 TCR beta sequences matched HLA alleles.

PCR primers comprised 60 Vbeta and 13 Jbeta primers. Assay used: immunoSEQ multiplex PCR; TCRdb lists only in-frame clones, some missing. The data contain 85,000 to 130,000 clones, more than 75% of them singletons. This TCR came from a woman in her thirties or forties in good health and CMV-seronegative. The sample was PBMCs.

Here the CDR3 reads CASRDPGTEAFF. DNA of the CDR3: TGTGCCAGTAGAGACCCCGGGACTGAAGCTTTCTTT. The gene calls are TRBV19 and TRBJ1-1; D is unresolved. The V gene lost 6 bases and the J gene lost 5 bases, with 10 bases spanning the gap. The CDR3 spans 12 residues. The germline V gene has CDR1 LNHDA and CDR2 SQIVND (reference sequence).